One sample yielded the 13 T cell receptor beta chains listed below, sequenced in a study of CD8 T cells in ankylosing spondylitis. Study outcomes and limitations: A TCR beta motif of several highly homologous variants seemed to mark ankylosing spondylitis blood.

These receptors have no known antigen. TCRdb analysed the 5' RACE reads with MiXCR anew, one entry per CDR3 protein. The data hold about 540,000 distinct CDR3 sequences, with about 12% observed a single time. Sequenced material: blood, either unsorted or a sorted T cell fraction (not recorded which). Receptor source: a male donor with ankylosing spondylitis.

The CDR3 protein is CASTTSQAVGPLHF. The DNA of the CDR3 is TGTGCCAGCACTACGAGCCAGGCGGTTGGACCCCTCCACTTT. The genes are TRBV2 and TRBJ1-6, with unresolved D. CDR3 size: 14 residues. V lost 7 bases and J lost 12, with 19 bases in between. Germline CDR1 and CDR2: SNHLY and FYNNEI.

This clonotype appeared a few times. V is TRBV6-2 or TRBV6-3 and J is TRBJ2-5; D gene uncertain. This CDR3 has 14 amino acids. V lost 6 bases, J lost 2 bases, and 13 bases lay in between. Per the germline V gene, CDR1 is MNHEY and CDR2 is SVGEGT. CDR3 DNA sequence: TGTGCCAGCAGCCCCCCGGCATTACAAGAGACCCAGTACTTC. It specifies CASSPPALQETQYF.

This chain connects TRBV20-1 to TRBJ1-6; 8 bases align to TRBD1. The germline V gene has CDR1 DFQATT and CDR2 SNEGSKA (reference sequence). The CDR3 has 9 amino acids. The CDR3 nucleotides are TGCAGGTCCGGGACAGGCCCCCACTTT. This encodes CRSGTGPHF.

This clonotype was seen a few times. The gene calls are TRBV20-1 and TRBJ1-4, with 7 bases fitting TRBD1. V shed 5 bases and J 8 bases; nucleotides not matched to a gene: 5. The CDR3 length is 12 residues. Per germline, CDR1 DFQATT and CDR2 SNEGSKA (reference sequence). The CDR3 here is CSAPKGAEKLFF. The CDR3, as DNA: TGCAGTGCTCCAAAGGGGGCCGAAAAACTGTTTTTT.

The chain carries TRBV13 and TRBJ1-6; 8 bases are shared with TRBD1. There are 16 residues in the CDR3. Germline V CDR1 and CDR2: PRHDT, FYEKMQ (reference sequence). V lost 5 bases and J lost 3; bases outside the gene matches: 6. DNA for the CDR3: TGTGCCAGCAGCCCGGGACAGGAAAACTATAATTCACCCCTCCACTTT. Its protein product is CASSPGQENYNSPLHF.

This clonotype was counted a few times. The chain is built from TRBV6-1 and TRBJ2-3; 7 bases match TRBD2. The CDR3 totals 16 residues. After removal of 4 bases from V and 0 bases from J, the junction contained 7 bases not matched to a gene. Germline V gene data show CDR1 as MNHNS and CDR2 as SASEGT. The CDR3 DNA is TGTGCCAGCAGTGCCCAGGGAGGGGCCAGCACAGATACGCAGTATTTT. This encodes CASSAQGGASTDTQYF.

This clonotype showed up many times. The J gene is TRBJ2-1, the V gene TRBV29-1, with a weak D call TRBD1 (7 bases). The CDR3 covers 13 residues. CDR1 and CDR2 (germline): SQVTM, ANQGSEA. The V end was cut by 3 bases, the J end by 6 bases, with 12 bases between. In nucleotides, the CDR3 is TGCAGCGTTGACAGGGGGGTCCGCAATGAGCAGTTCTTC. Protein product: CSVDRGVRNEQFF.

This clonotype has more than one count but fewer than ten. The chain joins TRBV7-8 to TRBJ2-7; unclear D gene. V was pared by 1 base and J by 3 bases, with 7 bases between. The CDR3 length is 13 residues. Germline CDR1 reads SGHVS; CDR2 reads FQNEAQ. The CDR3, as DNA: TGTGCCAGCAGCTTAGAACAGCGCTACGAGCAGTACTTC. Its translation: CASSLEQRYEQYF.

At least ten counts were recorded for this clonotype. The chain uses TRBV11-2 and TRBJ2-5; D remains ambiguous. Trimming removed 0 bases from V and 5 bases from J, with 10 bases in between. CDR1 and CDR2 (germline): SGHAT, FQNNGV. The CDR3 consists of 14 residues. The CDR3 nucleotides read TGTGCCAGCAGCTTAGAGTGGACCCAGGAGACCCAGTACTTC. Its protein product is CASSLEWTQETQYF.

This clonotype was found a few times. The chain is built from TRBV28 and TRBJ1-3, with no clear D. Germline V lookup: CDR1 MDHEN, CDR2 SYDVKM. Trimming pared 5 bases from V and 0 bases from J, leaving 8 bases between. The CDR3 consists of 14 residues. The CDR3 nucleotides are TGTGCCAGCAGTACTCCTTACTCTGGAAACACCATATATTTT. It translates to CASSTPYSGNTIYF.

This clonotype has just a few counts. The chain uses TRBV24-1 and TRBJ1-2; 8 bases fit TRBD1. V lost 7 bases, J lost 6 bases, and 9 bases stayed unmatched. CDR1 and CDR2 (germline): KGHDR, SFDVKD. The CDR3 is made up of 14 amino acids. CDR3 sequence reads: CATRGGADRDGYTF. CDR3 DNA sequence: TGTGCCACCAGGGGGGGTGCGGACAGGGATGGCTACACCTTC.

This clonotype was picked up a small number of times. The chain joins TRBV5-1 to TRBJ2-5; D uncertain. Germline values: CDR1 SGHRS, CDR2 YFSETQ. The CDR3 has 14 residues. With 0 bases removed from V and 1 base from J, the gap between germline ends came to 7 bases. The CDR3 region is CASSLDLLQETQYF. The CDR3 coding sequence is TGCGCCAGCAGCTTGGATCTCCTCCAAGAGACCCAGTACTTC.

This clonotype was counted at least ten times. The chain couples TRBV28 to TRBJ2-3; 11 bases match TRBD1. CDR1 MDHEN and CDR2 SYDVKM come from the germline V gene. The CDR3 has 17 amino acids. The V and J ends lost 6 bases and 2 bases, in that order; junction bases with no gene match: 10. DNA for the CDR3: TGTGCCAGCAGCCTTAGCCGGGACAGGGGGTTCACAGATACGCAGTATTTT. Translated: CASSLSRDRGFTDTQYF.